These 16 T cell receptor beta chains originate from one sample sequenced in a study of T cells in Graves' hyperthyroidism and ophthalmopathy. The TCR beta CDR3 regions underwent amplification using RNA transcripts as the source. Primed by the HTBI set, a first-round RT-PCR was run on the TCR CDR3. Via MiXCR, TCRdb re-called the multiplex PCR reads, giving one row per CDR3 protein. This table holds 650,000 to 800,000 distinct CDR3 sequences, over 40% found once. Input material: peripheral blood or thyroid tissue (not recorded which). The receptors come from an adult man with Graves' disease, either hyperthyroidism or ophthalmopathy (not recorded which).

The chain is built from TRBV20-1 and TRBJ2-7; 8 nucleotides line up with TRBD2. J was trimmed by 3 bases and V by 6 bases; bases with no gene match: 1. Germline lookup yields CDR1 DFQATT and CDR2 SNEGSKA (reference sequence). There are 11 residues in the CDR3. CDR3 loop: CSAGTSYEQYF. DNA of the CDR3: TGCAGTGCCGGGACTAGCTACGAGCAGTACTTC.

This clonotype has a count of ten or more. The chain links TRBV15 to TRBJ1-5, with 8 positions matching TRBD1. The V gene end was trimmed by 3 bases and the J gene end by 3 bases; junction bases not matched to a gene: 4. The CDR3 totals 15 residues. Per the germline V gene, CDR1 is LNHNV and CDR2 is YYDKDF (reference sequence). CDR3 region: CATSSGQGPNQPQHF. The CDR3 DNA reads TGTGCCACCAGCAGTGGACAGGGTCCCAATCAGCCCCAGCATTTT.

In regard to this clonotype: This may stem from a read error, because a much larger clone lies one nucleotide away. The rearrangement joins TRBV19 to TRBJ1-5; D is possibly TRBD1 (6 bases). The V gene lost 5 bases and the J gene lost 5 bases, with 16 bases spanning the gap. From germline, CDR1 is LNHDA and CDR2 SQIVND (reference sequence). CDR3 size: 15 residues. The CDR3 DNA is TGTGCCAGTAGTGTTTCGACAGGAGGGCATCAGCCCCAGCATTTT. This gives the protein CASSVSTGGHQPQHF. Combining the CDR3 with reference TRBV19 and TRBJ1-5 gives the whole variable domain DGGITQSPKYLFRKEGQNVTLSCEQNLNHDAMYWYRQDPGQGLRLIYYSQIVNDFQKGDIAEGYSVSREKKESFPLTVTSAQKNPTAFYLCASSVSTGGHQPQHFGDGTRLSIL.

The chain carries TRBV29-1 and TRBJ2-2; D is undetermined. The ends were cut back, 1 base at V and 2 bases at J, with 5 bases in the middle. This CDR3 contains 13 residues. CDR1 is SQVTM, CDR2 ANQGSEA, per germline. The CDR3 here is CSVEGINTGELFF. CDR3 nucleotide sequence: TGCAGCGTTGAAGGGATCAACACCGGGGAGCTGTTTTTT.

This clonotype came up many times. V gene TRBV29-1 combines with J gene TRBJ1-1, with D possibly TRBD1 on 6 matching bases. The V and J ends lost 4 bases and 0 bases respectively, with 12 bases between them. The germline gives CDR1 SQVTM, CDR2 ANQGSEA. The CDR3 contains 14 residues. The CDR3 spells CSVGERQVNTEAFF. CDR3 nucleotide sequence: TGCAGCGTTGGGGAACGACAGGTGAACACTGAAGCTTTCTTT.

In its sample, this clonotype was seen a few times. In DNA, the CDR3 is TGTGCCAGTTCGGGACAGGGGAATCAGCCCCAGTACTTC. It translates to CASSGQGNQPQYF. The rearrangement links TRBV7-9 to TRBJ2-5; 10 positions agree with TRBD1. The germline V gene encodes CDR1 SEHNR and CDR2 FQNEAQ (reference sequence). This CDR3 has 13 amino acids. The V segment lost 9 bases and the J segment 9 bases; nucleotides outside the gene matches: 10.

Comment on this clonotype: A junction boundary mismatches the germline segment, possibly from a read error. This sequence joins TRBV7-9 and TRBJ1-5; 8 bases line up with TRBD1. The germline V gene encodes CDR1 SEHNR and CDR2 FQNEAQ (reference sequence). The CDR3 length is 14 residues. Here the CDR3 DNA reads TGTGCCAGCAGCCAAGCAGGGGGCGGGCAGCCCAAGCATTTT. Protein product: CASSQAGGGQPKHF.

The chain employs TRBV7-9 and TRBJ2-2; D possibly corresponds to TRBD2 (7 bases). Germline V lookup: CDR1 SEHNR, CDR2 FQNEAQ (reference sequence). This CDR3 spans 14 amino acids. V lost 4 bases to trimming and J lost 6 bases, with 12 bases between them. CDR3 loop: CASSWGGGAGELFF. The CDR3 DNA sequence: TGTGCCAGCAGCTGGGGCGGGGGCGCCGGGGAGCTGTTTTTT.

The rearrangement uses TRBV7-8 and TRBJ1-4; 12 bases are shared with TRBD1. Trimming took 5 bases from V and 7 from J; bases not matched to a gene: 5. The length of the CDR3 is 15 residues. The germline V gene has CDR1 SGHVS and CDR2 FQNEAQ. The CDR3 loop reads CASSGGQGASEKLFF. The CDR3 DNA reads TGTGCCAGCAGCGGGGGACAGGGGGCGAGTGAAAAACTGTTTTTT.

This clonotype was observed at least ten times. The chain links TRBV7-9 to TRBJ1-1, with D uncertain. The V gene lost 1 base and the J gene lost 0 bases, with 3 bases spanning the gap. CDR3 size: 13 residues. The germline gives CDR1 SEHNR, CDR2 FQNEAQ (reference sequence). CDR3 sequence reads: CASSLELNTEAFF. For the CDR3, the DNA is TGTGCCAGCAGCTTAGAGCTGAACACTGAAGCTTTCTTT.

This clonotype was seen just once. The V and J genes are TRBV15 and TRBJ2-5, with 9 bases aligning to TRBD2. The CDR3 spans 15 residues. V lost 0 bases, J lost 5 bases, and 4 bases stayed unmatched. The germline V gene encodes CDR1 LNHNV and CDR2 YYDKDF (reference sequence). Here the CDR3 DNA reads TGTGCCACCAGCAGAGAGACTAGCGGATTGGAGACCCAGTACTTC. It encodes CATSRETSGLETQYF.

This clonotype was seen just once. At one boundary the junction diverges from the germline segment, which might be a read error. The rearrangement joins TRBV10-3 to TRBJ2-2; 7 bases fit TRBD1. The CDR3 runs to 14 residues. Germline loops: CDR1 ENHRY, CDR2 SYGVKD. This CDR3 reads CASSPDRISGELFF. The DNA of the CDR3 is TGTGCCAGCAGTCCGGACAGGATCAGCGGGGAGCTGTTTTTT.

This clonotype was seen at least ten times. CDR3 protein: CATSRGEASGKTGELFF. The CDR3 coding sequence is TGTGCCACCAGCAGAGGGGAGGCTAGCGGGAAAACCGGGGAGCTGTTTTTT. The V gene is TRBV15, the J gene TRBJ2-2, with TRBD2 matching over 9 bases. The CDR3 spans 17 residues. In germline, CDR1 is LNHNV, CDR2 YYDKDF (reference sequence). V shed 1 base and J 5 bases; nucleotides not matched to a gene: 8. Looking up the rest from reference TRBV15 and TRBJ2-2 gives the full variable domain: DAMVIQNPRYQVTQFGKPVTLSCSQTLNHNVMYWYQQKSSQAPKLLFHYYDKDFNNEADTPDNFQSRRPNTSFCFLDIRSPGLGDTAMYLCATSRGEASGKTGELFFGEGSRLTVL.

This clonotype was seen only a few times. The V and J genes are TRBV6-6 and TRBJ1-2; TRBD1 matches at 8 bases. Trimming cost V 7 bases and J 7 bases; bases outside gene matches: 5. This CDR3 spans 12 amino acids. Germline V gene lookup returns CDR1 MNHNY and CDR2 SVGAGI (reference sequence). The CDR3 here is CASTTGGGGYTF. The CDR3 DNA sequence: TGTGCCAGCACAACAGGGGGTGGTGGCTACACCTTC.

This clonotype was seen a single time. The junction shows a germline mismatch at one end, possibly a read error. The rearrangement uses TRBV2 and TRBJ1-1; no definite D call. This CDR3 has 12 residues. From germline, CDR1 is SNHLY and CDR2 FYNNEI. The DNA for the CDR3 is TGTACCAGCAGACGGACGGACACTGAAGCTTTCTTT. It translates to CTSRRTDTEAFF.

Of note for this clonotype: This may come from a read error, since a much larger clone is one base off. The chain links TRBV2 to TRBJ2-7; TRBD2 might be the D (5 bases). Germline V gene lookup returns CDR1 SNHLY and CDR2 FYNNEI. The CDR3 is made up of 14 amino acids. CDR3 bases: TGTGCCGGCAGTGAAGCGCTTACGAGGGACGAGCAGTACTTC. Amino acids: CAGSEALTRDEQYF.